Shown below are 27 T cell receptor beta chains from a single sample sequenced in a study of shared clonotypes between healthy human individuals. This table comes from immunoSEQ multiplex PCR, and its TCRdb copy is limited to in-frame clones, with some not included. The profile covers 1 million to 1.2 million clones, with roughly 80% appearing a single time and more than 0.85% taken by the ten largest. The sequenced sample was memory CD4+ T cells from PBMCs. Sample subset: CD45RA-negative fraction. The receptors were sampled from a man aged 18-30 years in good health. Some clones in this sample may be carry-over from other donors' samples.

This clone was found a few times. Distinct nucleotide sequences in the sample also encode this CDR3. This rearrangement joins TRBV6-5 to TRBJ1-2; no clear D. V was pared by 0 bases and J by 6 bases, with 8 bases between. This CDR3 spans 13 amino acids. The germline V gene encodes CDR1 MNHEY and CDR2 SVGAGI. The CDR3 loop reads CASSYSGWDGYTF. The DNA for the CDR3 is TGTGCCAGCAGTTACTCGGGTTGGGATGGCTACACCTTC.

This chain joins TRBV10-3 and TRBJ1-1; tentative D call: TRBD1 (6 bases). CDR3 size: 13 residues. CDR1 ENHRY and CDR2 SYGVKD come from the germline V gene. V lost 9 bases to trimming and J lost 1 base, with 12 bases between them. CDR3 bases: TGTGCCATACAACAGGGACAGAACACTGAAGCTTTCTTT. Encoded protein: CAIQQGQNTEAFF.

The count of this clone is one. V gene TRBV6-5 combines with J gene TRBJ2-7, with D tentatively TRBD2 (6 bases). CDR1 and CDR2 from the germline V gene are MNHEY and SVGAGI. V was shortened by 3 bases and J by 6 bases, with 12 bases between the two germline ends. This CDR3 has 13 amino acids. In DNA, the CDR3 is TGTGCCAGCAGTTATAGGAGGGGAGGCGAGCAGTACTTC. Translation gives CASSYRRGGEQYF.

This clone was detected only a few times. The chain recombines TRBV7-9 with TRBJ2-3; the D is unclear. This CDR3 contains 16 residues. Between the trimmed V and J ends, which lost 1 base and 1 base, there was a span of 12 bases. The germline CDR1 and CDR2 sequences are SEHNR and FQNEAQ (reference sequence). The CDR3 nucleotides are TGTGCCAGCAGCTTAGACCACAATACTGGCACAGATACGCAGTATTTT. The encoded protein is CASSLDHNTGTDTQYF.

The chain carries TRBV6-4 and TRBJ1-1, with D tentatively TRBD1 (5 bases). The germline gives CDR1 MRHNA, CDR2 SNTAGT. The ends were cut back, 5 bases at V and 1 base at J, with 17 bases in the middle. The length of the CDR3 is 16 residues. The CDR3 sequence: CASSPGHTQTNTEAFF. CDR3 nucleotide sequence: TGTGCCAGCAGTCCCGGACACACCCAAACGAACACTGAAGCTTTCTTT.

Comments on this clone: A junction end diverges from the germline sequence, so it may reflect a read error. This CDR3 reads CSVRRDREAPLRF. CDR3 in DNA: TGCAGCGTCAGACGCGACAGGGAGGCCCCCCTCCGCTTT. The V call is TRBV29-1, the J call TRBJ1-6; TRBD1 matches at 7 bases. The CDR3 contains 13 residues. The germline V gene has CDR1 SQVTM and CDR2 ANQGSEA.

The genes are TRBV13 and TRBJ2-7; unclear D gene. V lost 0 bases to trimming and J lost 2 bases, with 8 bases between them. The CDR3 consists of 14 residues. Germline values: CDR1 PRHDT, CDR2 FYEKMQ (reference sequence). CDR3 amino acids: CASSLGQRAYEQYF. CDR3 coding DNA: TGTGCCAGCAGCTTAGGACAGAGAGCCTACGAGCAGTACTTC.

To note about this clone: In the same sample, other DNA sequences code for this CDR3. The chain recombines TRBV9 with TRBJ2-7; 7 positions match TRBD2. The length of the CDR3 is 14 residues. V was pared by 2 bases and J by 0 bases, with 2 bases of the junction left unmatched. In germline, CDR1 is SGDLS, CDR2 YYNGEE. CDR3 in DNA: TGTGCCAGCAGCGTCGGGGGGAGCTCCTACGAGCAGTACTTC. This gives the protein CASSVGGSSYEQYF.

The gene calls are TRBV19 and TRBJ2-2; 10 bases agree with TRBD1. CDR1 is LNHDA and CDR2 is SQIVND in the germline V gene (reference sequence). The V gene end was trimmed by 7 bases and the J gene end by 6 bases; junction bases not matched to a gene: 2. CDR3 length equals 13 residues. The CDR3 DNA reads TGTGCCAGTAAAGGACAGGGGGCCGGGGAGCTGTTTTTT. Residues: CASKGQGAGELFF.

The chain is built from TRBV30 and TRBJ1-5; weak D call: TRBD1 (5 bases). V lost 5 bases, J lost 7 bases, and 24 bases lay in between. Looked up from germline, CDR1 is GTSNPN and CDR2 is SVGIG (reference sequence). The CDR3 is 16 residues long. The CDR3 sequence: CAWLRAPGGLGQPQHF. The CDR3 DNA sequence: TGTGCCTGGTTAAGAGCCCCTGGGGGATTGGGCCAGCCCCAGCATTTT.

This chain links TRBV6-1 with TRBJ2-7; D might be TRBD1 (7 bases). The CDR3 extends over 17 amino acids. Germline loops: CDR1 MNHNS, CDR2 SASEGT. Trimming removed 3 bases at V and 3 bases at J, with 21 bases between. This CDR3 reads CASSDRPEGARIYEQYF. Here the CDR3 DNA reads TGTGCCAGCAGTGACCGTCCGGAGGGGGCGAGGATCTACGAGCAGTACTTC.

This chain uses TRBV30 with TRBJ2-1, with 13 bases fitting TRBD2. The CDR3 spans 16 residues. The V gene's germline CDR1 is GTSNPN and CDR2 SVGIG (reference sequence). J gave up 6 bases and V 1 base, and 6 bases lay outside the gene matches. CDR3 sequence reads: CAWSGKTSGRSNEQFF. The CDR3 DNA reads TGTGCCTGGAGTGGAAAGACTAGCGGGAGGTCCAATGAGCAGTTCTTC.

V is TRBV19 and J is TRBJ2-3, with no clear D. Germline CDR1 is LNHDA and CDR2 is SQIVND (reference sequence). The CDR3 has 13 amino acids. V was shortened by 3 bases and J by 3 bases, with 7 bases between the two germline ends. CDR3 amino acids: CASSMYGTDTQYF. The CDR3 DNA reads TGTGCCAGTAGTATGTATGGGACAGATACGCAGTATTTT. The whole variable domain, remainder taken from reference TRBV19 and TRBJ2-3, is DGGITQSPKYLFRKEGQNVTLSCEQNLNHDAMYWYRQDPGQGLRLIYYSQIVNDFQKGDIAEGYSVSREKKESFPLTVTSAQKNPTAFYLCASSMYGTDTQYFGPGTRLTVL.

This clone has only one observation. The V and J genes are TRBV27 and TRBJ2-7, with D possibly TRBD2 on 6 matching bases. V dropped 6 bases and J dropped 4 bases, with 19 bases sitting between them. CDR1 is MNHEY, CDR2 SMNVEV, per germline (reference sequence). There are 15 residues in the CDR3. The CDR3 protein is CASRPAVGSRYEQYF. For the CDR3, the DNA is TGTGCCAGCAGACCCGCTGTCGGGAGCAGGTACGAGCAGTACTTC.

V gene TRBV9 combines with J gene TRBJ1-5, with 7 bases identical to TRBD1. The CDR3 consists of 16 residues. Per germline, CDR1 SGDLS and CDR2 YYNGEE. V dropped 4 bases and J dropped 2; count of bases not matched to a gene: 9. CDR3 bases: TGTGCCAGCAGCTTAACCGGACAGGTAGGCAATCAGCCCCAGCATTTT. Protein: CASSLTGQVGNQPQHF.

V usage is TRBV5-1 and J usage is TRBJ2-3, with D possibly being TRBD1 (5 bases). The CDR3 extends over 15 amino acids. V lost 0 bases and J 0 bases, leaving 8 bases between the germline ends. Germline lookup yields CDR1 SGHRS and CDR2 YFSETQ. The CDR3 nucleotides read TGCGCCAGCAGCTTGGACAGGTCTAGCACAGATACGCAGTATTTT. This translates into CASSLDRSSTDTQYF.

The CDR3 nucleotides are TGTGCCAGCAGTAGAGGACAGGGGGTCAATGAGCAGTTCTTC. This translates into CASSRGQGVNEQFF. The chain combines TRBV28 with TRBJ2-1, with 10 nucleotides matching TRBD1. After removal of 5 bases from V and 6 bases from J, the junction contained 4 bases not matched to a gene. The CDR3 has 14 residues. Per the germline V gene, CDR1 is MDHEN and CDR2 is SYDVKM.

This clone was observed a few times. CDR3 amino acids: CAWKPGLAGGPSSYEQYF. In DNA form, the CDR3 reads TGTGCCTGGAAACCGGGACTAGCGGGAGGGCCGAGCTCCTACGAGCAGTACTTC. This chain uses TRBV30 with TRBJ2-7; 16 nucleotides agree with TRBD2. Germline V gene sequence: CDR1 GTSNPN, CDR2 SVGIG (reference sequence). V was pared by 4 bases and J by 0 bases, with 9 bases of the junction left unmatched. The CDR3 contains 18 residues.

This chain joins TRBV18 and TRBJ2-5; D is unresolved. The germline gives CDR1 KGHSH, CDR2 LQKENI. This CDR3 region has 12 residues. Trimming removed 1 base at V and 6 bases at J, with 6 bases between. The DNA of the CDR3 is TGTGCCAGCTCACCACGGGATCAGACCCAGTACTTC. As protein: CASSPRDQTQYF.

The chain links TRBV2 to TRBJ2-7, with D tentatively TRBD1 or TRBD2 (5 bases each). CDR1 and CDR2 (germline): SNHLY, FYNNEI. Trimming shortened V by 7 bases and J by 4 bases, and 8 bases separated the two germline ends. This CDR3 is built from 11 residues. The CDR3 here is CASIEGYEQYF. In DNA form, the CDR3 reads TGTGCCAGCATCGAGGGGTACGAGCAGTACTTC.

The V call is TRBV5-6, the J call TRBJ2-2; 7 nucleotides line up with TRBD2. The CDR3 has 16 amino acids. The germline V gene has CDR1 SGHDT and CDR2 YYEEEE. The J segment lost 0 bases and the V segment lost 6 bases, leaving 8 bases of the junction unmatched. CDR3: CASNGRGRTNTGELFF. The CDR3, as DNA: TGTGCCAGCAATGGGAGGGGACGGACGAACACCGGGGAGCTGTTTTTT.

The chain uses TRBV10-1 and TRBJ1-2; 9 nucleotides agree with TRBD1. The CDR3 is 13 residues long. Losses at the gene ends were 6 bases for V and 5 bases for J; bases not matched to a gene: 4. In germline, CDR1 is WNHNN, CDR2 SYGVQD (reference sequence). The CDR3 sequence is CASSTDRGYGYTF. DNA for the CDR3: TGCGCCAGCAGCACCGACAGGGGGTATGGCTACACCTTC.

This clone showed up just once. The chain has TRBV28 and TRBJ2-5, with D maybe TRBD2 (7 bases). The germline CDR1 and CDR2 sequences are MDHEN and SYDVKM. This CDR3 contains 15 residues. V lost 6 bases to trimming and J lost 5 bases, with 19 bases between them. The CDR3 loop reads CASSQRGGARETQYF. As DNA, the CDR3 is TGTGCCAGCAGCCAGAGGGGGGGGGCGCGTGAGACCCAGTACTTC. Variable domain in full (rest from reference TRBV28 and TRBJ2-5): DVKVTQSSRYLVKRTGEKVFLECVQDMDHENMFWYRQDPGLGLRLIYFSYDVKMKEKGDIPEGYSVSREKKERFSLILESASTNQTSMYLCASSQRGGARETQYFGPGTRLLVL.

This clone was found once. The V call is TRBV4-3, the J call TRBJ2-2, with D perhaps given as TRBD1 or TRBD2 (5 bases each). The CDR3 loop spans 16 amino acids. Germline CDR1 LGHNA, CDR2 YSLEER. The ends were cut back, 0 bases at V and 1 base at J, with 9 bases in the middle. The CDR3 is CASSQDPGRNTGELFF. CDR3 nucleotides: TGCGCCAGCAGCCAAGATCCAGGGAGGAACACCGGGGAGCTGTTTTTT.

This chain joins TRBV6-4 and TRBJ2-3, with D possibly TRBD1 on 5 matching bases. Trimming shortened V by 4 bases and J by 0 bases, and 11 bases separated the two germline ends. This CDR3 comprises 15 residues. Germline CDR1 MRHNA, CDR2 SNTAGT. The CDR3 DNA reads TGTGCCAGCAGTGTGGGGCGGCTAAGCACAGATACGCAGTATTTT. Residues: CASSVGRLSTDTQYF.

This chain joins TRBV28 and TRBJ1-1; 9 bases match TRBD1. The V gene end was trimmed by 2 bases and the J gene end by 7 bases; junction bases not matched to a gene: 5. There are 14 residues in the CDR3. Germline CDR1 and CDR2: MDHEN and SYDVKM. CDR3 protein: CASSLPQGANEAFF. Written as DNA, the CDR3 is TGTGCCAGCAGTTTACCACAGGGGGCTAATGAAGCTTTCTTT. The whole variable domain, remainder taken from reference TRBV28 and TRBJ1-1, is DVKVTQSSRYLVKRTGEKVFLECVQDMDHENMFWYRQDPGLGLRLIYFSYDVKMKEKGDIPEGYSVSREKKERFSLILESASTNQTSMYLCASSLPQGANEAFFGQGTRLTVV.

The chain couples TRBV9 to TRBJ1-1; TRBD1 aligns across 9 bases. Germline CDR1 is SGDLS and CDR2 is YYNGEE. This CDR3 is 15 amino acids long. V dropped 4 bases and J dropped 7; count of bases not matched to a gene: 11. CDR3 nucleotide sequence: TGTGCCAGCAGCACAACCGGGACAGGGAGCCTTGAAGCTTTCTTT. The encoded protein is CASSTTGTGSLEAFF.